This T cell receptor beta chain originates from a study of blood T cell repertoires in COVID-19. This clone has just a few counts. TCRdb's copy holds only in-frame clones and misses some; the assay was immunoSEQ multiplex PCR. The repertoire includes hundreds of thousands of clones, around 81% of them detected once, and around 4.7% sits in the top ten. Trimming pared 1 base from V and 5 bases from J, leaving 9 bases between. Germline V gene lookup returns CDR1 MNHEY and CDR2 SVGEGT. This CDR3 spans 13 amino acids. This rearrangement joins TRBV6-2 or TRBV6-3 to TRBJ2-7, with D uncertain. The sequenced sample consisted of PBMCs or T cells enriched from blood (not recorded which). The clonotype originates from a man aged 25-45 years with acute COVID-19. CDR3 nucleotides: TGTGCCAGCAGTTACTACACTCGGGACGAGCAGTACTTC. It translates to CASSYYTRDEQYF.